This note documents a single TCR beta chain sequence. The data are from a study of shared T cell receptors in the human thymus. This CDR3 has 11 amino acids. Trimming pared 0 bases from V and 3 bases from J, leaving 3 bases between. Per the germline V gene, CDR1 is DFQATT and CDR2 is SNEGSKA (reference sequence). The assay was immunoSEQ multiplex PCR, and TCRdb's table has in-frame clones only and misses some. The table shows hundreds of thousands of clones, with around 93% occurring only once. The sequenced sample was thymocytes. The receptor's source is a human donor. The V gene is TRBV20-1, the J gene TRBJ2-7; no clear D. In DNA form, the CDR3 reads TGCAGTGCTAGAGAGGACTACGAGCAGTACTTC. It encodes CSAREDYEQYF.